What follows describes a single TCR beta chain. This record belongs to a study of OX40 agonist ivuxolimab in advanced cancers. Study-level background: People in dose escalation had one of these cancers: hepatocellular carcinoma, melanoma, renal cell or head and neck cancer. Of mixed ages from about 23 to 79 and averaging around 60 years, the group was more than 65% male. The eligibility criteria allowed prior anti-PD-1, anti-PD-L1 or anti-CTLA-4 therapy, and around 38% had some.

Using immunoSEQ multiplex PCR, the repertoire was profiled, and TCRdb retains in-frame clones only, with some absent. The sample has some 55,000 clones, roughly 84% seen once. The specimen comprised CD4+ or CD8+ T cells sorted from blood, sampled in a trial of the OX40 agonist ivuxolimab. This receptor was obtained from an adult with an advanced solid tumor such as melanoma, head and neck, liver or kidney cancer.

The CDR3 spells CASSPRQGTGEKLFF. The CDR3 coding sequence is TGTGCCAGCAGTCCCCGACAGGGGACGGGTGAAAAACTGTTTTTT. The chain has TRBV27 and TRBJ1-4; 8 bases align to TRBD1. This CDR3 region has 15 residues. V dropped 5 bases and J dropped 7; count of bases not matched to a gene: 9. The germline V gene has CDR1 MNHEY and CDR2 SMNVEV (reference sequence). The full variable domain, completed using reference TRBV27 and TRBJ1-4, is EAQVTQNPRYLITVTGKKLTVTCSQNMNHEYMSWYRQDPGLGLRQIYYSMNVEVTDKGDVPEGYKVSRKEKRNFPLILESPSPNQTSLYFCASSPRQGTGEKLFFGSGTQLSVL.